This is a list of T cell receptor beta chains from one sample in a study of cytomegalovirus exposure and HLA in healthy donors. Data came from immunoSEQ multiplex PCR; TCRdb stores just in-frame clones and leaves some out. The sample contains under 85,000 clones, 60% to 85% of which appear only once. The sequencing sample was made of PBMCs. All receptors derive from a man aged 35-49 years in good health and CMV-seronegative. Each CDR3 is given with its conserved first and last residue. Each record gives: J gene, V gene, CDR3 protein.

j_gene: TRBJ2-7; v_gene: TRBV18; CDR3aa: CASTTSPGTDYEQYF
j_gene: TRBJ1-2; v_gene: TRBV28; CDR3aa: CASSPLGGRNYGYTF
j_gene: TRBJ1-6; v_gene: TRBV4-2; CDR3aa: CASSHPGTGASPLHF
j_gene: TRBJ2-1; v_gene: TRBV27; CDR3aa: CASSFSQGPLRNEQFF
j_gene: TRBJ1-2; v_gene: TRBV5-1; CDR3aa: CASSLDLERGGGPFYGYTF
j_gene: TRBJ2-5; v_gene: TRBV2; CDR3aa: CASNKGAAQETQYF
j_gene: TRBJ2-7; v_gene: TRBV4-1; CDR3aa: CASTRIWTGVTLEQYF
j_gene: TRBJ2-1; v_gene: TRBV10-1; CDR3aa: CASSLGGLSYNEQFF
j_gene: TRBJ2-5; v_gene: TRBV25-1; CDR3aa: CASSTAIQETQYF
j_gene: TRBJ1-2; v_gene: TRBV29-1; CDR3aa: CSVVDNDYGYTF
j_gene: TRBJ1-2; v_gene: TRBV7-9; CDR3aa: CASSFGEVGYTF
j_gene: TRBJ2-7; v_gene: TRBV2; CDR3aa: CASSEEVAGILVGGGGEQYF
j_gene: TRBJ1-5; v_gene: TRBV6-5; CDR3aa: CAGRGGGNQPQHF
j_gene: TRBJ2-3; v_gene: TRBV7-9; CDR3aa: CASSVSIGQGAGDTQYF
j_gene: TRBJ2-3; v_gene: TRBV9; CDR3aa: CASSKSGTSGTDTQYF
j_gene: TRBJ2-7; v_gene: TRBV18; CDR3aa: CASSPLLGQGRGEQYF
j_gene: TRBJ1-1; v_gene: TRBV14; CDR3aa: CASSLNMNTEAFF
j_gene: TRBJ2-7; v_gene: TRBV19; CDR3aa: CASSLSGGTYEQYF
j_gene: TRBJ2-1; v_gene: TRBV6-5; CDR3aa: CASSYSKRDNEQFF
j_gene: TRBJ2-1; v_gene: TRBV27; CDR3aa: CASSLAGGSYNEQFF
j_gene: TRBJ2-7; v_gene: TRBV2; CDR3aa: CASSPLGAGTYEQYF
j_gene: -; v_gene: TRBV2; CDR3aa: CASSEAIYEQYF
j_gene: TRBJ1-1; v_gene: TRBV5-3; CDR3aa: CARSLAAFF
j_gene: TRBJ1-4; v_gene: TRBV30; CDR3aa: CAWKSAGGDEKLFF
j_gene: TRBJ2-2; v_gene: TRBV18; CDR3aa: CASSPTGVVSGELFF
j_gene: TRBJ1-2; v_gene: TRBV7-9; CDR3aa: CASSLGQGQHGYTF
j_gene: TRBJ2-6; v_gene: TRBV6-1; CDR3aa: CASSENYSGANVLTF
j_gene: TRBJ2-7; v_gene: TRBV15; CDR3aa: CATGRDLNYEQYF
j_gene: TRBJ2-1; v_gene: TRBV5-4; CDR3aa: CASSLDTASYNEQFF
j_gene: TRBJ2-7; v_gene: TRBV19; CDR3aa: CASSPLTSRNEQYF
j_gene: TRBJ1-2; v_gene: TRBV30; CDR3aa: CAWGRGLNYGYTF
j_gene: TRBJ2-1; v_gene: TRBV28; CDR3aa: CASSFDLTGSLEQFF
j_gene: TRBJ1-5; v_gene: TRBV6-4; CDR3aa: CASSVLMGQPQHF
j_gene: TRBJ1-6; v_gene: TRBV28; CDR3aa: CATRAAYNSPLHF
j_gene: TRBJ1-2; v_gene: TRBV5-5; CDR3aa: CASSLRDREYFPYGYTF
j_gene: TRBJ2-1; v_gene: TRBV4-2; CDR3aa: CASSHPAGSSYNEQFF
j_gene: TRBJ2-2; v_gene: TRBV11-2; CDR3aa: CASGLAPNTGELFF
j_gene: TRBJ1-5; v_gene: TRBV19; CDR3aa: CASSMREGARGQPQHF
j_gene: TRBJ2-1; v_gene: TRBV5-8; CDR3aa: CASEGRKFF
j_gene: TRBJ2-7; v_gene: TRBV19; CDR3aa: CASRPTSGDSYEQYF
j_gene: TRBJ1-2; v_gene: TRBV7-9; CDR3aa: CSSSLGGSDRGLRRYGYTF
j_gene: TRBJ2-1; v_gene: TRBV9; CDR3aa: CASSVSPLAGEYNEQFF
j_gene: TRBJ1-4; v_gene: TRBV27; CDR3aa: CASSPQGQGMNEKLFF
j_gene: TRBJ2-6; v_gene: TRBV7-9; CDR3aa: CASSLGAGTSGANGLTF
j_gene: TRBJ1-1; v_gene: TRBV28; CDR3aa: CASSPPDRGGTEAFF
j_gene: TRBJ1-2; v_gene: TRBV27; CDR3aa: CASRSEIFGYTF
j_gene: TRBJ2-7; v_gene: TRBV7-2; CDR3aa: CASSLASSGSSYEQYF
j_gene: TRBJ2-1; v_gene: TRBV19; CDR3aa: CASSSSSGSSYNEQFF
j_gene: TRBJ2-7; v_gene: TRBV29-1; CDR3aa: CSVDGGIENEQYF
j_gene: TRBJ2-2; v_gene: TRBV5-4; CDR3aa: CASSLDSGTGELFF
j_gene: TRBJ2-7; v_gene: TRBV5-4; CDR3aa: CASSTSRGNEQYF
j_gene: TRBJ2-1; v_gene: TRBV4-1; CDR3aa: CASSQDSQAGGPREQFF
j_gene: TRBJ2-5; v_gene: TRBV25-1; CDR3aa: CASSAMTGGGETQYF
j_gene: TRBJ2-7; v_gene: TRBV5-6; CDR3aa: CASSSTAWEQYF
j_gene: TRBJ2-5; v_gene: TRBV28; CDR3aa: CASSSPAAGGIETQYF
j_gene: TRBJ2-5; v_gene: TRBV11-2; CDR3aa: CASSLGQGSETQYF
j_gene: TRBJ1-2; v_gene: TRBV4-2; CDR3aa: CASSPTSGQGDYGYTF
j_gene: TRBJ2-1; v_gene: TRBV7-7; CDR3aa: CASSFGQGAYNEQFF
j_gene: TRBJ2-7; v_gene: TRBV28; CDR3aa: CASSPQDRVHEQYF
j_gene: TRBJ1-3; v_gene: TRBV28; CDR3aa: CASSFRGPGNTIYF